This T cell receptor beta chain was captured by sequencing in a study of cytomegalovirus exposure and HLA in healthy donors (TCRdb year 2017). About the full investigation: An earlier analysis of approximately 640 of the donors reported more than 250 Gb of sequence data and roughly 100 million unique TCR beta sequences from around 200 million T cells. Roughly 300 gigabases of sequencing data and 80 million or so unique TCR sequences were included in an early release covering 500 to 750 HLA-typed donors. Of the approximately 370 genotyped donors, 81% were placed in the genetic ancestry cluster associated with self-reported Caucasian donors. The study aimed to test whether cataloging public T cell receptors could reveal signatures of past pathogen exposure. The study profiled the T cell repertoires of hundreds of subjects by immunosequencing and related them to cytomegalovirus serostatus. In addition to the first cohort of 666 subjects, a separate validation cohort of 120 different subjects was used. To predict cytomegalovirus infection status, the study combined high-throughput TCR immunosequencing, statistical association of individual TCRs with disease status, and machine learning. In a later analysis, previously published TCR beta repertoires from about 670 donors were re-analyzed and high-resolution HLA genotyping was added so that TCR occurrence patterns could be studied. Rather than drawing on any new phenotypic data, the later analysis identified candidate immune exposures from TCR beta sequences and the way those sequences occurred across donors. An earlier analysis of approximately 500 of the donors applied high-throughput TCR beta sequencing to assess whether each TCR beta V gene segment acted as functional or pseudogenic. Alongside the repertoire data, information on donor age, sex, ethnicity and CMV serostatus was compiled. In a later genetic analysis, genome-wide SNP genotypes for about three fifths of the roughly 670 donors were used, and that subset was treated as a discovery cohort. Every discovery cohort repertoire had been produced on one sequencing platform. HLA typing included class I and class II loci at four-digit resolution. The number of donors typed differed by locus, with about 620-630 for A, B, C, DRB1 and DQB1, more than 500 for DQA1, over 600 for DPA1, and about 450 for DPB1. Five DR-DQ haplotypes were treated as single units for association and clustering because of strong linkage in the cohort. On average, roughly 240,000 unique TCR beta nucleotide sequences were sequenced per donor among some 420 genotyped donors of the cohort, with about 17% of those sequences being non-productive.

Library method: the immunoSEQ multiplex PCR assay. For the multiplex PCR, a mixture combining 60 forward primers for TCR Vbeta segments and 13 reverse primers for TCR Jbeta segments was used. Amplification of the CDR3 region of rearranged TCR beta genes was performed with a multiplex PCR assay on genomic DNA. The amplified TCR beta libraries were sequenced on the Illumina HiSeq System as 87-base-pair reads. Turning to the authors' computational methods: Across the roughly 600 repertoires, a later analysis counted 80 million or so unique TCR beta chains, roughly 11 million of which were shared by at least two donors. A nearest-neighbor algorithm error-corrected the raw reads and collapsed the reads into unique sequences, merging closely related sequences to remove PCR and sequencing errors. CDR3 sequences were aligned to IMGT reference sequences to assign V, D and J gene segments. For a sequence to be retained, a match of at least six nucleotides to both a V gene segment and a J gene segment was required. Rearrangements were classified as productive when the CDR3 lacked stop codons and remained in frame with V and J, and all other rearrangements were classified as non-productive. CDR3 was defined by IMGT convention, running from the second conserved V-encoded cysteine to the conserved J-encoded phenylalanine. The earlier analysis of 587 of the donors excluded sequences that lacked an unambiguous match to a single V gene segment. An earlier analysis of a few hundred of the donors called V segments functional above 56.7% productive rearrangements and segregating when the between-donor standard deviation exceeded 5%. A statistical classification framework was developed to diagnose cytomegalovirus status using the catalog of TCR beta chain sequences. In a later analysis, TCR nucleotide sequences were compared against IMGT/GENE-DB human TR gene sequences so that V and J genes could be assigned. Using the TCRdist pipeline, a later analysis assigned CDR3 sequences along with most-parsimonious VDJ recombination scenarios. In a later analysis, every TCR beta chain was defined by the combination of its CDR3 amino acid sequence and its V-gene family, and reads without a unique V-gene family were dropped. To address suspected cross-contamination and a sequencing artifact, a later analysis removed over 500 highly shared, low-generation-probability nucleotide sequences. A later analysis calculated a clonal expansion index for each public chain from normalized within-repertoire ranks of inferred template counts. In a later analysis, generation probabilities were computed using a VDJ recombination model fitted to out-of-frame rearrangements, and the results were checked against IGoR. Hypergeometric tests were used in a later analysis to score TCR-TCR, TCR-HLA and TCR-CMV co-occurrence, with a repertoire-size bias correction applied to the TCR pairs. In a later analysis, false discovery rates were estimated by permuting HLA or CMV assignments 20 times. In a later analysis, co-occurring TCRs were grouped with DBSCAN, and TCRdist sequence similarity was added when clustering was performed within HLA-allele-positive subsets. Co-occurrence clustering excluded repertoires with fewer than 30,000 or more than 120,000 public chains, plus five with anomalous nucleotide sharing. This is the immuneACCESS table as TCRdb keeps it, with only in-frame sequences that have V and J called. A part of the clones is gone; compared with another copy, unresolved V genes explain less than half, and the rest is unexplained. Clone size and the V and J calls come from that table; the DNA yielded D and trimming. The sample contains around 130,000 clones, about 74% of them found a single time. Around 7% of the sample is held by the ten biggest clonotypes.

The cohort was made up of approximately 700 healthy bone marrow donors. All cohort members were sampled while nominally healthy, although unrecorded immune exposures were likely present. The donor was CMV seropositive and was included in the group of approximately 300 seropositive cohort members. Each donor provided a peripheral blood sample, and peripheral blood mononuclear cells were used for TCR beta sequencing. Genomic DNA was extracted from the blood cell samples with the Qiagen DNeasy Blood Extraction Kit. General conclusions and limits of the study: Several of the top co-occurrence clusters appeared to be linked to parvovirus B19, influenza, CMV and Epstein-Barr virus, according to a later analysis. Because the 87-base-pair reads could not distinguish some IMGT-functional V segments, including TRBV6-2 and TRBV6-3, those segments were excluded. In a later genetic analysis, fewer N-insertions in productive TCRs were reported among donors in an Asian-associated ancestry cluster than the approximately 630-donor mean. V-gene and J-gene trimming of TCR beta chains was associated with a missense DCLRE1C variant in a later genetic analysis, and the association was replicated in an independent cohort. Because counts were too low, 15 to 20 rarely observed V segments, including chromosome 9 orphons, were excluded from the earlier analysis of several hundred of the donors. Most CMV-associated TCR beta chains appeared to be HLA-restricted in a later analysis, and the HLA associations seemed to be driven largely by CMV exposure. Linkage disequilibrium might explain the correlated functional status among segregating V segments, but an unknown experimental factor could not be ruled out. Strong co-occurrence of HLA alleles, especially DR and DQ, made assigning TCR associations to individual alleles difficult. A further reported finding was that TCR beta sequences accurately predicted the HLA-A and HLA-B alleles for most subjects in the first cohort. An earlier analysis of approximately 540 of the donors showed that most TCR beta V segments appeared in productive rearrangements either about 87% or about 30% of the time, which broadly matched IMGT annotations. Specific HLA alleles were associated with roughly 16,000 TCR beta sequences at a false discovery rate of 0.05 in a later analysis. Across donors, most TCR sequences were observed very rarely, whereas some public TCRs were present in many individuals. According to a later analysis, TCR association rates differed among HLA loci, with DRB1 alleles showing the most associated TCRs and HLA-C alleles showing the fewest. In both the original and validation cohorts, the classifier was reported to diagnose cytomegalovirus status with high specificity and sensitivity. A cluster of highly shared sequence variants was judged likely to represent a technical artifact of the sequencing pipeline. For the cohort, immune exposure information was limited to CMV serostatus. A few of the identified cytomegalovirus-associated TCR beta chains were confirmed in vitro to be specific for cytomegalovirus antigens. The study listed 150 to 200 TCR beta chains as associated with cytomegalovirus. In a later analysis, HLA-associated TCR beta chains showed more clonal expansion and lower generation probabilities than non-associated chains that were equally common. HLA typing was unavailable for some donors at each locus, so association tests used only the typed subset. Presence/absence analyses assumed roughly uniform sequencing depth across donors, an assumption that may not hold. According to the authors, the approach could potentially be generalized to other disease states and immunological phenotypes. In this cohort, only TCR beta chains were sequenced, and detectable features were limited by the absence of alpha or paired-chain data.

The germline ends are 6 bases apart after V is trimmed by 4 bases and J by 2 bases. Counted from cysteine to phenylalanine, this CDR3 has 11 amino acids. Only the CDR3 part of the read is kept: 33 bases, read in frame from the first base. From the germline V gene, CDR1 is SQVTM and CDR2 is ANQGSEA. A remark on this clone: Its antigen is not yet known. The sample holds no much larger clone one base away, and base qualities are not on file.

The material sequenced was PBMCs. Rearrangement joined TRBV29-1 to TRBJ2-7; the D gene is not confidently resolved. This clonotype was sampled from a man between 35 and 55 years old in good health and CMV-seropositive. Read as DNA, the sequence is TGCAGCGTTGGCGAGGCCTACGAGCAGTACTTC. Its product reads: CSVGEAYEQYF.